The rows below give T cell receptor beta chains drawn from one sample of a study of long-term antiretroviral therapy in people with HIV. Some clones are missing from TCRdb's copy, which holds only in-frame ones; the method was immunoSEQ multiplex PCR. The table shows tens of thousands of clones, with roughly 84% occurring only once. Sequencing was performed on unsorted PBMCs, taken 1.2 years after starting antiretroviral therapy. The receptors stem from a woman aged 40 to 49 with HIV. The CDR3 runs from the conserved cysteine through the conserved F or W. The D gene is left open where the match is weak. Not every row has a clone size; where given, it reads once, few, many or a size class.

j_gene,v_gene,d_gene,len,abundance,CDR3nt,CDR3aa
TRBJ2-7,TRBV11-2,NA,12,NA,TGTGCCAGCAGCTTGGGCAGCTACGAGCAGTACTTC,CASSLGSYEQYF
TRBJ1-2,TRBV6-6,NA,15,NA,TGTGCCAGCAGTTACGGGGTTCTAGCTAACTATGGCTACACCTTC,CASSYGVLANYGYTF
TRBJ1-1,TRBV18,NA,13,NA,TGTGCCAGCTCACCACAGGGGGACACTGAAGCTTTCTTT,CASSPQGDTEAFF
TRBJ1-2,TRBV4-1,NA,13,once,TGCGCCAGCAGCCAACTTCTTAACTATGGCTACACCTTC,CASSQLLNYGYTF
TRBJ1-3,TRBV14,NA,12,NA,TGTGCCAGCAGCCAAGATAGAAACACCATATATTTT,CASSQDRNTIYF
TRBJ1-1,TRBV5-1,TRBD1,17,NA,TGCGCCAGCAGCCCCTCTGACAGGGTAATTGTGAGCACTGAAGCTTTCTTT,CASSPSDRVIVSTEAFF
TRBJ1-2,TRBV19,TRBD1,16,NA,TGTGCCAGTAGTATTCTTTATGGTGGGACAGATAGCGGCTACACCTTC,CASSILYGGTDSGYTF
TRBJ1-5,TRBV19,NA,13,NA,TGTGCCAGCTCGGACAGCTATGATCAGCCCCAGCATTTT,CASSDSYDQPQHF
TRBJ2-7,TRBV28,TRBD2,15,NA,TGTGCCAGCAGACGGACTAGCGGGAGAATTTACGAGCAGTACTTC,CASRRTSGRIYEQYF
TRBJ1-3,TRBV10-3,NA,13,few,TGTGCCATCAGCTCCCTATCTGGAAACACCATATATTTT,CAISSLSGNTIYF
TRBJ2-5,TRBV5-1,TRBD2,15,NA,TGCGCCAGCTCCAGACTAGCGGGAGAAGTAGAGACCCAGTACTTC,CASSRLAGEVETQYF
TRBJ1-2,TRBV5-4,NA,13,NA,TGTGCCAGCAGCTTTGCGGGTGGCTATGGCTACACCTTC,CASSFAGGYGYTF
TRBJ2-2,TRBV9,NA,15,NA,TGTGCCAGCAGCGTAGTAGATACGGGTACCGGGGAGCTGTTTTTT,CASSVVDTGTGELFF
TRBJ1-1,TRBV4-3,TRBD1,16,NA,TGCGCCAGCAGCCCCAGGTCAGGGACAGGGCACGAAGTAGCTTTCTTT,CASSPRSGTGHEVAFF
TRBJ2-7,TRBV5-4,NA,15,NA,TGTGCCAGCAGCCAGATCCGGGACGGGAGATACGAGCAGTACTTC,CASSQIRDGRYEQYF
TRBJ1-5,TRBV28,TRBD1,15,NA,TGTGCCAGCAGCCCGACAGGGGCGAACAATCAGCCCCAGCATTTT,CASSPTGANNQPQHF
TRBJ2-3,TRBV5-5,TRBD2,15,NA,TGTGCCAGCAGCTTGACTAGCGGGAGAGGAGATACGCAGTATTTT,CASSLTSGRGDTQYF
TRBJ1-2,TRBV5-4,NA,15,few,TGTGCCAGCAGCTTGAAAAGTCAGGGGTACTATGGCTACACCTTC,CASSLKSQGYYGYTF
TRBJ2-7,TRBV5-1,NA,15,NA,TGCGCCAGCAGCCCTATCAGGGACAACTTAGGGGGGCAGTACTTC,CASSPIRDNLGGQYF
TRBJ2-7,TRBV7-2,NA,12,NA,TGTGCCAGCAGCTTAGTGGGGACAGAGCAGTACTTC,CASSLVGTEQYF
TRBJ2-7,TRBV7-2,TRBD1,14,large,TGTGCCAGCAGCTCCGGGACAGGGCGATACGAGCAGTACTTC,CASSSGTGRYEQYF
TRBJ1-1,TRBV10-2,NA,11,NA,TGCGCCAGCCTTGGGGACACTGAAGCTTTCTTT,CASLGDTEAFF
TRBJ2-5,TRBV7-2,NA,14,NA,TGTGCCAGCAGAAAAGGGGGGGGCCAAGAGACCCAGTACTTC,CASRKGGGQETQYF
TRBJ2-2,TRBV6-1,NA,12,NA,TGTGCCAGCACTTTTATCGAGGCTGAGCTGTTTTTT,CASTFIEAELFF
TRBJ2-7,TRBV6-6,NA,15,NA,TGTGCCAGCAGTTACTCGACTCAGGGCACCTACGAGCAGTACTTC,CASSYSTQGTYEQYF
TRBJ2-1,TRBV9,NA,12,NA,TGTGCCAGCAGCGTAGTCGAGCGCGAGCAGTTCTTC,CASSVVEREQFF
TRBJ2-1,TRBV4-2,NA,15,NA,TGTGCCAGCAGCCAACACCCGGCGGGTTACAATGAGCAGTTCTTC,CASSQHPAGYNEQFF
TRBJ2-5,TRBV6-1,NA,14,NA,TGTGCCAGCAGAGAGGGGGGGGCCCAAGAGACCCAGTACTTC,CASREGGAQETQYF
TRBJ2-2,TRBV19,NA,13,NA,TGTGCCAGTAGTTTTGGGGGGCCGCGGGAGCTGTTTTTT,CASSFGGPRELFF
TRBJ1-2,TRBV6-1,NA,14,NA,TGTGCCAGCAGTGAAGGTGGGGCAGGGAAGGGCTACACCTTC,CASSEGGAGKGYTF
TRBJ1-1,TRBV6-6,NA,13,NA,TGTGCCAGCAGTTACGAAGATAATGCTGAAGCTTTCTTT,CASSYEDNAEAFF
TRBJ1-5,TRBV27,TRBD1,16,NA,TGTGCCAGCAGTTCGTCCCCCGGGACAGGTAATCAGCCCCAGCATTTT,CASSSSPGTGNQPQHF
TRBJ1-5,TRBV2,NA,14,NA,TGTGCCAGCAGTTCCTGGGGGGTCAATCAGCCCCAGCATTTT,CASSSWGVNQPQHF
TRBJ2-7,TRBV4-1,TRBD2,21,NA,TGCGCCAGCAGCCCGGGTGGGGCTGGGACTAGCGGGAGAAGGGCGTTATACGAGCAGTACTTC,CASSPGGAGTSGRRALYEQYF
TRBJ1-2,TRBV7-2,TRBD1,13,NA,TGTGCCAGCAGCGCCGGGACAGGGGATGGCTACACCTTC,CASSAGTGDGYTF
TRBJ2-3,TRBV6-1,TRBD2,20,NA,TGTGCCAGCAGTGAAGCCAGTAGCGGGAGTTTTTTTGGCGGTACAGATACGCAGTATTTT,CASSEASSGSFFGGTDTQYF
TRBJ2-7,TRBV10-3,NA,14,NA,TGTGCCATCAGTGAGGGGGCACTCTCCTACGAGCAGTACTTC,CAISEGALSYEQYF
TRBJ1-2,TRBV28,NA,14,NA,TGTGCCAGCAGTTTGAGGCCTTCAAACTATGGCTACACCTTC,CASSLRPSNYGYTF
TRBJ1-5,TRBV6-1,NA,15,NA,TGTGCCAGCAGTGACGCGGTAGAGGACAATCAGCCCCAGCATTTT,CASSDAVEDNQPQHF
TRBJ2-1,TRBV29-1,NA,11,NA,TGCAGCGGACAGCCGCGCGATGAGCAGTTCTTC,CSGQPRDEQFF
TRBJ2-1,TRBV5-1,TRBD2,17,NA,TGCGCCAGCAGCTTGGGAGCGGGAGGGCCCAGAGACAATGAGCAGTTCTTC,CASSLGAGGPRDNEQFF
TRBJ2-1,TRBV2,NA,12,NA,TGTGCCAGCAGTGCTAGTATGTATGAGCAGTTCTTC,CASSASMYEQFF
TRBJ2-4,TRBV20-1,NA,11,once,TGCAGTGCTAGATCGGACTGGGTTCAGTACTTC,CSARSDWVQYF
TRBJ2-7,TRBV5-4,TRBD1,14,NA,TGTGCCAGCAGCTTGGGGACAGGGCCGAACGAGCAGTACTTC,CASSLGTGPNEQYF
TRBJ2-7,TRBV11-2,NA,13,NA,TGTGCCAGCAGCGGGGGGGGGCTCCACGAGCAGTACTTC,CASSGGGLHEQYF
TRBJ2-5,TRBV28,NA,13,NA,TGTGCCAGCAGTTTTTCCTGGGGGGAGACCCAGTACTTC,CASSFSWGETQYF
TRBJ1-1,TRBV20-1,NA,11,NA,TGCAGTGCTAGTGGTTACACTGAAGCTTTCTTT,CSASGYTEAFF
TRBJ1-1,TRBV30,TRBD1,13,NA,TGTGCCTGGAGTGAGCAGGGGGGAACTGAAGCTTTCTTT,CAWSEQGGTEAFF
TRBJ2-7,TRBV5-6,NA,12,NA,TGTGCCAGCAGCTCCCCGGGGGCAGGTTGGGACTTC,CASSSPGAGWDF
TRBJ1-2,TRBV10-3,TRBD1,16,NA,TGTGCCATCAGGGGGACAGAGGGGCCGGTGTGGTATGGCTACACCTTC,CAIRGTEGPVWYGYTF
TRBJ1-2,TRBV30,TRBD1,13,NA,TGTGCCTTGTCGGAGGGGGCAAGCTATGGCTACACCTTC,CALSEGASYGYTF
TRBJ1-2,TRBV5-4,TRBD1,12,NA,TGTGCCAGCAGCTTGCTAGGGGGCGGCTACACCTTC,CASSLLGGGYTF
TRBJ2-7,TRBV5-5,NA,15,NA,TGTGCCAGCAGCCCTCCCCAGGTGGGCTCCTACGAGCAGTACTTC,CASSPPQVGSYEQYF